The present T cell receptor (beta chain) was sequenced within a study of glioma-infiltrating T cells after dendritic cell vaccination. In the study overall: Patients had newly diagnosed or recurrent glioblastoma and received dendritic cell vaccines. Treatment, given 2003 to 2012, was autologous tumor lysate-pulsed dendritic cell vaccination. Dendritic cells derived from monocytes and pulsed with autologous tumor lysate formed the vaccine.

The immunoSEQ assay amplified TCRB CDR3 from up to roughly 2 ug DNA. Assay: immunoSEQ multiplex PCR; the TCRdb copy retains only in-frame clones and omits some. Seen here are some 100,000 clones, 85% observed once, and the top ten hold roughly 2.9%. This clone showed up just once. The ends were cut back, 2 bases at V and 7 bases at J, with 16 bases in the middle. Germline V CDR1 and CDR2: SGHDT, YYEEEE. This CDR3 contains 15 residues. Sequenced here: blood, sampled before dendritic cell vaccination. The chain has TRBV5-6 and TRBJ1-3; D gene unclear. This sequence originates from a human donor with glioblastoma. CDR3 coding DNA: TGTGCCAGCAGCTTTGGACTCTATCTAGGGAACACCATATATTTT. It yields the protein CASSFGLYLGNTIYF.